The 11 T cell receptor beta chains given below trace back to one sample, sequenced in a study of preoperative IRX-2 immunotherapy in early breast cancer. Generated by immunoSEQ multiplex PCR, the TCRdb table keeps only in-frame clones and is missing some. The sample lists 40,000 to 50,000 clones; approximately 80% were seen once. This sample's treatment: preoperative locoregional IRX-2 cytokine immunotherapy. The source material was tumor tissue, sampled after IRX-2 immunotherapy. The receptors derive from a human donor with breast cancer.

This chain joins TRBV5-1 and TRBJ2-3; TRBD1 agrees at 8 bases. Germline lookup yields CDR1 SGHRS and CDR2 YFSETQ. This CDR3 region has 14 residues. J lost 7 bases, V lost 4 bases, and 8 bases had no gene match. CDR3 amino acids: CASSAGQGGHTQYF. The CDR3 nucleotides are TGCGCCAGCAGCGCCGGACAGGGTGGCCATACGCAGTATTTT.

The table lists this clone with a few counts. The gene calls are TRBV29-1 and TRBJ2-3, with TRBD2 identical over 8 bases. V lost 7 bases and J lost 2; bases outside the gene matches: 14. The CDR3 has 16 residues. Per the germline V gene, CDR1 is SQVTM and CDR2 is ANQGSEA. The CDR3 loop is CSDLCNGRAHTDTQYF. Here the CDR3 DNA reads TGCAGCGACCTCTGTAACGGGAGGGCCCACACAGATACGCAGTATTTT.

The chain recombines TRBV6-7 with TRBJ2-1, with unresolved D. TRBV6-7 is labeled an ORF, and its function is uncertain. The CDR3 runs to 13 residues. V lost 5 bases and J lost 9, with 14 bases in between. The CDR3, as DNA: TGTGCCAGCAGTCAGCAGGAAAAGGGTGAGCAGTTCTTC. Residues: CASSQQEKGEQFF.

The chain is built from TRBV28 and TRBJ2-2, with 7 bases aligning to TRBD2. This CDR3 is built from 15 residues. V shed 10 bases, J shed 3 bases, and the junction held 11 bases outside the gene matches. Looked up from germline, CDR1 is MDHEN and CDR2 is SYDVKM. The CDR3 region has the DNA TGTGCCACAACCGAGGGAGGGCCGGACACCGGGGAGCTGTTTTTT. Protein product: CATTEGGPDTGELFF.

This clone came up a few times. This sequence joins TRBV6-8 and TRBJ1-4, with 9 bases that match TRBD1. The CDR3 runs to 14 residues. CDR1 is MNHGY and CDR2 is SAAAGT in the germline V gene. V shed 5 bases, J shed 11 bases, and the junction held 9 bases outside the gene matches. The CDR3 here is CASSAGQGLEKLFF. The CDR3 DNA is TGTGCCAGCAGTGCGGGACAGGGATTAGAGAAACTGTTTTTT.

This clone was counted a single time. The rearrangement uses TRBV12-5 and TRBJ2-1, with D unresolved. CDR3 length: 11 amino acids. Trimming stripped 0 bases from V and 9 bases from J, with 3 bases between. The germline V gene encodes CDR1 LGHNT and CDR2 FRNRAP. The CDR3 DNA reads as TGTGCTAGTGGTTTGGTAACTGAGCAGTTCTTC. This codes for CASGLVTEQFF.

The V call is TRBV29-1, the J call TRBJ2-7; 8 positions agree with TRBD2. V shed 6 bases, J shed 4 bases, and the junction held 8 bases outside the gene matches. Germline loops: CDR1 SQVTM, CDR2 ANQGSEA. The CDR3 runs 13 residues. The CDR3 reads CSVMGLGLYEQYF. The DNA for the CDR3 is TGCAGCGTGATGGGACTAGGGCTATACGAGCAGTACTTC.

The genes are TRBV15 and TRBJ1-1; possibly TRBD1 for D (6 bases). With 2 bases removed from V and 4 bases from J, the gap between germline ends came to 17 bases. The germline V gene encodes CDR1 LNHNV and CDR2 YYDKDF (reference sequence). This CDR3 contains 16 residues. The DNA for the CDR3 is TGTGCCACCAGCAGAATAAGGGGGGATTGGTCCACTGAAGCTTTCTTT. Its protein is CATSRIRGDWSTEAFF.

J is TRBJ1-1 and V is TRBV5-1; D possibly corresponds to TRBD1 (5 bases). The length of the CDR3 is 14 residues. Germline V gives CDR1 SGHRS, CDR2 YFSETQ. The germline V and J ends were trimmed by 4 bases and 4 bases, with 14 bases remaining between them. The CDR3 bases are TGCGCCAGCAGCGTCTCGGGGGAGATCACTGAAGCTTTCTTT. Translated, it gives CASSVSGEITEAFF.

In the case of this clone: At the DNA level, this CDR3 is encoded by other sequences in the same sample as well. This CDR3 is CASSSGTGTYEQYF. The CDR3 coding sequence is TGTGCCAGCAGTTCCGGGACAGGGACCTACGAGCAGTACTTC. The V gene is TRBV6-8, the J gene TRBJ2-7, with 9 bases aligning to TRBD1. The germline V gene encodes CDR1 MNHGY and CDR2 SAAAGT. This CDR3 contains 14 residues. V lost 4 bases to trimming and J lost 2 bases; unmatched junction nucleotides: 3.

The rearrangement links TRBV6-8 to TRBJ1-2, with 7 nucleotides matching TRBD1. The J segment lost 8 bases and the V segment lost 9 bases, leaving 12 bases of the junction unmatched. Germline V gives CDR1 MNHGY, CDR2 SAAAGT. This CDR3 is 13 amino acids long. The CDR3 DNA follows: TGTGCCAGTCAGGGACAGCCGACACGGGGCTACACCTTC. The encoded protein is CASQGQPTRGYTF.